The 15 T cell receptor beta chains given below trace back to one sample, sequenced in a study of monozygotic twins with cystic fibrosis. TCRdb's table, derived via immunoSEQ multiplex PCR, lists solely in-frame clones and lacks some. The data contain tens of thousands of clones, more than 85% of them singletons. Sequenced material: blood. The receptors derive from a girl aged 2 to 10 with cystic fibrosis.

The count of this clone is one. V and J are TRBV7-8 and TRBJ1-4; unclear D gene. Germline V lookup: CDR1 SGHVS, CDR2 FQNEAQ. CDR3 size: 13 residues. Trimming removed 7 bases from V and 7 bases from J, with 13 bases in between. The DNA for the CDR3 is TGTGCCAGCACCCTAGTAGGTTTTGAAAAACTGTTTTTT. Its translation: CASTLVGFEKLFF.

J is TRBJ2-3 and V is TRBV9, with a tentative D call TRBD2 (7 bases). The V and J ends lost 1 base and 5 bases respectively, with 14 bases between them. CDR1 and CDR2 (germline): SGDLS, YYNGEE. The CDR3 sequence is 15 residues long. CDR3 protein: CASSVWGGPGDTQYF. DNA of the CDR3: TGTGCCAGCAGCGTATGGGGGGGGCCAGGAGATACGCAGTATTTT.

The CDR3 sequence: CAISESLAGANEQFF. The CDR3 DNA reads as TGTGCCATCAGTGAGTCCCTAGCGGGGGCCAATGAGCAGTTCTTC. This chain uses TRBV10-3 with TRBJ2-1; 10 bases are a match to TRBD2. Germline lookup yields CDR1 ENHRY and CDR2 SYGVKD. The CDR3 has 15 residues. The trim removed 0 bases at V and 6 bases at J, leaving 2 bases unmatched.

The V call is TRBV28, the J call TRBJ1-2; weak D call: TRBD1 (5 bases). The CDR3 length is 15 residues. Germline V gene data show CDR1 as MDHEN and CDR2 as SYDVKM. Trimming shortened V by 6 bases and J by 2 bases, and 16 bases separated the two germline ends. The CDR3 DNA follows: TGTGCCAGCAGCCTTTATCTTAGGGACAACTATGGCTACACCTTC. Encoded protein: CASSLYLRDNYGYTF.

The chain links TRBV27 to TRBJ2-4; possible D gene TRBD2, 7 bases. Germline V CDR1 and CDR2: MNHEY, SMNVEV (reference sequence). This CDR3 region has 15 residues. Trimming took 1 base from V and 4 from J, leaving 11 bases between them. The CDR3 protein is CASSLWGGPKNIQYF. In DNA form, the CDR3 reads TGTGCCAGCAGTTTATGGGGGGGCCCTAAAAACATTCAGTACTTC.

The rearrangement uses TRBV13 and TRBJ2-7; D is undetermined. Per germline, CDR1 PRHDT and CDR2 FYEKMQ (reference sequence). V was cut by 2 bases and J by 0 bases, with 11 bases left in between. This CDR3 is built from 15 residues. CDR3 amino acids: CASSLTPASSYEQYF. CDR3 sequence (DNA): TGTGCCAGCAGCTTAACTCCCGCGAGCTCCTACGAGCAGTACTTC.

The V call is TRBV28, the J call TRBJ1-5; possibly TRBD1 for D (6 bases). The V gene lost 5 bases and the J gene lost 7 bases, with 18 bases spanning the gap. The CDR3 loop spans 15 amino acids. Germline values: CDR1 MDHEN, CDR2 SYDVKM. CDR3 coding DNA: TGTGCCAGCAGTCTACGGGGCAGGGGAGACCAGCCCCAGCATTTT. Translated, it gives CASSLRGRGDQPQHF. Supplemented by reference TRBV28 and TRBJ1-5, the full variable domain reads DVKVTQSSRYLVKRTGEKVFLECVQDMDHENMFWYRQDPGLGLRLIYFSYDVKMKEKGDIPEGYSVSREKKERFSLILESASTNQTSMYLCASSLRGRGDQPQHFGDGTRLSIL.

The count of this clone is one. The CDR3 bases are TGTGCCAGCACAGCTATCGGAACGGGACAGGTAACCCCTAACTATGGCTACACCTTC. Its protein product is CASTAIGTGQVTPNYGYTF. This rearrangement joins TRBV27 to TRBJ1-2; TRBD1 matches 8 bases. Trimming removed 7 bases from V and 0 bases from J; junction bases left unmatched: 19. The CDR3 runs 19 residues. CDR1 and CDR2 from the germline V gene are MNHEY and SMNVEV (reference sequence).

The chain combines TRBV7-2 with TRBJ1-2, with 7 bases matching TRBD1. The germline V gene has CDR1 SGHTA and CDR2 FQGNSA. The CDR3 is made up of 17 amino acids. Trimming cost V 4 bases and J 2 bases; bases outside gene matches: 13. CDR3 coding DNA: TGTGCCAGCAGCTACCTCGGGGCAGGGGGAGTAAACTATGGCTACACCTTC. It translates to CASSYLGAGGVNYGYTF.

The V and J genes are TRBV6-5 and TRBJ1-3, with 7 bases fitting TRBD1. Germline V gene sequence: CDR1 MNHEY, CDR2 SVGAGI. The CDR3 is made up of 15 amino acids. With 1 base clipped from V and 3 bases from J, the junction kept 3 bases outside the gene matches. CDR3 sequence reads: CASSYWGQLGNTIYF. The DNA for the CDR3 is TGTGCCAGCAGTTACTGGGGACAGCTTGGAAACACCATATATTTT.

The V gene is TRBV30, the J gene TRBJ1-1; D uncertain. V was shortened by 2 bases and J by 2 bases, with 6 bases between the two germline ends. The CDR3 sequence is 12 residues long. The germline V gene encodes CDR1 GTSNPN and CDR2 SVGIG (reference sequence). The CDR3 region is CAWSFRNTEAFF. The DNA of the CDR3 is TGTGCCTGGAGTTTTAGAAACACTGAAGCTTTCTTT.

V usage is TRBV28 and J usage is TRBJ2-3; 9 positions match TRBD1. Germline V gives CDR1 MDHEN, CDR2 SYDVKM. With V trimmed by 10 bases and J by 2 bases, 10 bases remained unmatched. This CDR3 has 15 amino acids. The CDR3 bases are TGTGCCACCTCCACGGGACAGGGTGTCACAGATACGCAGTATTTT. Its translation is CATSTGQGVTDTQYF.

V usage is TRBV27 and J usage is TRBJ1-5; possibly TRBD1 for D (5 bases). There are 14 residues in the CDR3. Per the germline V gene, CDR1 is MNHEY and CDR2 is SMNVEV (reference sequence). The ends were cut back, 7 bases at V and 1 base at J, with 11 bases in the middle. The CDR3 here is CASNSWGSNQPQHF. CDR3 nucleotides: TGTGCCAGCAACTCCTGGGGGAGCAATCAGCCCCAGCATTTT.

CDR3 nucleotide sequence: TGCAGTGCTAGTAGATCCTACGAGCAGTACTTC. This translates into CSASRSYEQYF. The J gene is TRBJ2-7, the V gene TRBV20-1; D remains unclear. The CDR3 is 11 residues long. The germline V and J ends were trimmed by 3 bases and 1 base, with 4 bases remaining between them. In germline, CDR1 is DFQATT, CDR2 SNEGSKA (reference sequence).

This clone was found a few times. This chain links TRBV21-1 with TRBJ2-7. TRBV21-1 is assigned pseudogene status. This CDR3 comprises 12 residues. The CDR3 here is CASSRRPYEQYF. CDR3 DNA: TGTGCCAGCAGTAGACGGCCCTACGAGCAGTACTTC.